One and the same sample provided the 16 T cell receptor beta chains below, sequenced in a study of OX40 agonist ivuxolimab in advanced cancers. Measured with immunoSEQ multiplex PCR; TCRdb has only the in-frame clones, and not every one. This sample has more than 35,000 clones; 60% to 80% occur once, and the top ten carry 21%. The sequences come from CD4+ or CD8+ T cells sorted from blood, collected in a trial of the OX40 agonist ivuxolimab. These receptors all come from an adult with an advanced solid tumor such as melanoma, head and neck, liver or kidney cancer.

The chain uses TRBV27 and TRBJ2-7; D uncertain. V dropped 2 bases and J dropped 3 bases, with 8 bases sitting between them. Germline V gene data show CDR1 as MNHEY and CDR2 as SMNVEV (reference sequence). CDR3 size: 13 residues. In nucleotides, the CDR3 is TGTGCCAGCAGTTTAAGGCCAGGCTACGAGCAGTACTTC. Translated, it gives CASSLRPGYEQYF.

The J gene is TRBJ1-2, the V gene TRBV7-6, with D possibly TRBD1 on 5 matching bases. The V end lost 8 bases, the J end lost 3 bases, and 10 bases lay between the germline ends. From germline, CDR1 is SGHVS and CDR2 FNYEAQ. This CDR3 is built from 12 residues. CDR3 protein: CASAGPDYGYTF. The CDR3, as DNA: TGTGCCAGCGCGGGGCCGGACTATGGCTACACCTTC.

The J gene is TRBJ2-5, the V gene TRBV7-8; 11 bases map to TRBD1. CDR3 length: 15 residues. After removal of 1 base from V and 5 bases from J, the junction contained 3 bases not matched to a gene. In germline, CDR1 is SGHVS, CDR2 FQNEAQ. CDR3: CASSLGDRGGETQYF. Here the CDR3 DNA reads TGTGCCAGCAGCTTAGGGGACAGGGGGGGGGAGACCCAGTACTTC. The variable domain in full, completed from reference TRBV7-8 and TRBJ2-5, reads GAGVSQSPRYKVAKRGQDVALRCDPISGHVSLFWYQQALGQGPEFLTYFQNEAQLDKSGLPSDRFFAERPEGSVSTLKIQRTQQEDSAVYLCASSLGDRGGETQYFGPGTRLLVL.

V usage is TRBV6-1 and J usage is TRBJ2-7, with D perhaps assigned TRBD1 or TRBD2 (6 bases each). The length of the CDR3 is 16 residues. Deletions cut 2 bases from V and 3 bases from J, with 17 bases between. Germline CDR1 reads MNHNS; CDR2 reads SASEGT. CDR3 sequence: CASSERGLHLVYEQYF. The CDR3 DNA reads as TGTGCCAGCAGTGAACGGGGGCTCCATCTAGTCTACGAGCAGTACTTC.

This rearrangement joins TRBV6-6 to TRBJ2-7; 7 nucleotides match TRBD1. The trim removed 3 bases at V and 6 bases at J, leaving 8 bases unmatched. Germline V CDR1 and CDR2: MNHNY, SVGAGI (reference sequence). This CDR3 comprises 14 residues. Here the CDR3 reads CASSYRKGAGEQYF. The DNA for the CDR3 is TGTGCCAGCAGTTATAGAAAGGGGGCGGGCGAGCAGTACTTC.

V gene TRBV15 combines with J gene TRBJ2-1; 9 bases fit TRBD1. V gave up 0 bases and J gave up 8 bases; unmatched junction bases: 2. Germline values: CDR1 LNHNV, CDR2 YYDKDF (reference sequence). The CDR3 spans 14 residues. CDR3 sequence: CATSRETGGHEQFF. CDR3 DNA sequence: TGTGCCACCAGCAGAGAGACAGGGGGTCATGAGCAGTTCTTC.

The CDR3 reads CAISAIPGTGNTGELFF. The CDR3 DNA reads as TGTGCCATCAGTGCGATTCCCGGGACAGGGAACACCGGGGAGCTGTTTTTT. The chain is built from TRBV10-3 and TRBJ2-2, with 8 nucleotides matching TRBD1. The CDR3 extends over 17 amino acids. Germline lookup yields CDR1 ENHRY and CDR2 SYGVKD. The V and J ends lost 4 bases and 1 base, in that order; junction bases with no gene match: 8.

The V call is TRBV15, the J call TRBJ2-1; D is perhaps TRBD2 (5 bases). The CDR3 totals 12 residues. Germline lookup yields CDR1 LNHNV and CDR2 YYDKDF (reference sequence). Trimming shortened V by 4 bases and J by 8 bases, and 9 bases separated the two germline ends. The CDR3 coding sequence is TGTGCCACCAGCACCCAGAGGGATGAGCAGTTCTTC. This sequence encodes CATSTQRDEQFF.

The sample holds many counts of this clone. J is TRBJ2-7 and V is TRBV10-3, with a possible D match to TRBD1 (6 bases). The germline CDR1 and CDR2 sequences are ENHRY and SYGVKD. Trimming shortened V by 2 bases and J by 5 bases, and 7 bases separated the two germline ends. The CDR3 totals 12 residues. The DNA for the CDR3 is TGTGCCATCAGTGAGACAGGGCACGAGCAGTACTTC. Its translation is CAISETGHEQYF.

The chain couples TRBV28 to TRBJ1-2; D uncertain. The V gene's germline CDR1 is MDHEN and CDR2 SYDVKM. The CDR3 spans 15 residues. V lost 7 bases, J lost 3 bases, and 18 bases lay in between. CDR3 sequence (DNA): TGTGCCAGCACCCATAAGGGTGCCCTGGACTATGGCTACACCTTC. Its protein product is CASTHKGALDYGYTF.

This clone has a handful of counts. The chain is built from TRBV19 and TRBJ2-7; D might be TRBD2 (5 bases). Trimming removed 2 bases from V and 6 bases from J, with 11 bases in between. CDR3 size: 13 residues. Germline V lookup: CDR1 LNHDA, CDR2 SQIVND (reference sequence). This chain's CDR3 is CASSIRAAGEQYF. In nucleotides, the CDR3 is TGTGCCAGTAGTATACGGGCCGCGGGCGAGCAGTACTTC.

This clone was recorded only once. The chain joins TRBV18 to TRBJ2-5; no definite D call. CDR1 and CDR2 from the germline V gene are KGHSH and LQKENI. This CDR3 has 12 residues. V was shortened by 5 bases and J by 0 bases, with 4 bases between the two germline ends. The CDR3 is CASSTDQETQYF. In DNA, the CDR3 is TGTGCCAGCTCAACAGACCAAGAGACCCAGTACTTC.

This clone appeared a few times. The chain joins TRBV11-1 to TRBJ2-1, with 8 bases identical to TRBD2. This CDR3 contains 14 residues. Trimming took 2 bases from V and 9 from J; bases not matched to a gene: 6. Germline CDR1 is SGHAT and CDR2 is FQDESV (reference sequence). CDR3: CASSLRGGPSEQFF. In DNA, the CDR3 is TGTGCCAGCAGCTTACGGGGGGGGCCGAGTGAGCAGTTCTTC.

The table lists this clone with a count of one. The chain has TRBV4-2 and TRBJ2-7; 7 nucleotides align to TRBD2. The V and J ends lost 4 bases and 2 bases, in that order; junction bases with no gene match: 5. Per the germline V gene, CDR1 is LGHNA and CDR2 is YNFKEQ. This CDR3 contains 14 residues. The chain's CDR3 is CASSPDGGAYEQYF. The CDR3 DNA sequence: TGTGCCAGCAGCCCAGATGGGGGGGCCTACGAGCAGTACTTC.

The chain carries TRBV2 and TRBJ1-1, with D unresolved. From germline, CDR1 is SNHLY and CDR2 FYNNEI. V dropped 2 bases and J dropped 3 bases, with 7 bases sitting between them. The CDR3 loop spans 13 amino acids. In nucleotides, the CDR3 is TGTGCCAGCAGTGAAAGTATGGACACTGAAGCTTTCTTT. Translating it yields CASSESMDTEAFF.

CDR3 DNA sequence: TGTGCCAGCAGCCGAAACACAGGTCTTGAAAAACTGTTTTTT. Translating it yields CASSRNTGLEKLFF. The V and J genes are TRBV7-9 and TRBJ1-4; tentative D call: TRBD1 (5 bases). Trimming removed 5 bases from V and 7 bases from J, with 14 bases in between. The CDR3 covers 14 residues. Germline assignment: CDR1 SEHNR and CDR2 FQNEAQ (reference sequence).